This T cell receptor (beta chain) was sequenced during a study of blood T cell repertoires in COVID-19. The germline V gene has CDR1 SGHRS and CDR2 YFSETQ. V was trimmed by 2 bases and J by 7 bases, leaving 13 bases between them. The CDR3 sequence is 14 residues long. This clone was seen a few times. Sequencing used immunoSEQ multiplex PCR; TCRdb keeps in-frame clones, though not all of them. The sample shows 80,000 to 100,000 clones, around 79% of them seen only once. The sample was peripheral blood. This chain links TRBV5-1 with TRBJ2-1; weak D call: TRBD2 (6 bases). This TCR was recovered from a human donor in a cohort sampled during active COVID-19. The CDR3 region has the DNA TGCGCCAGCAGCTTTACCGGGACTCCGAATGAGCAGTTCTTC. Amino acids: CASSFTGTPNEQFF.